The clone carrying this T cell receptor beta chain has a count of ten or more. The record originates from a study of T cells in Graves' hyperthyroidism and ophthalmopathy. Researchers amplified the TCR beta CDR3 regions from RNA transcripts. First-round RT-PCR of the TCR CDR3 relied on the HTBI primer set. TCRdb re-called the multiplex PCR reads with MiXCR, one entry per CDR3 protein. The sample holds 550,000 to 800,000 distinct CDR3 sequences, 15% to 20% seen once. The V gene lost 5 bases and the J gene lost 4 bases, with 14 bases spanning the gap. CDR3 length equals 14 residues. Germline values: CDR1 MDHEN, CDR2 SYDVKM.

This rearrangement joins TRBV28 to TRBJ1-2, with TRBD1 as a possible D gene (5 bases). The clonotype comes from a man in his forties or fifties with Graves' hyperthyroidism. Material: blood. The CDR3 protein is CASSTGLELYGYTF. CDR3 DNA: TGTGCCAGCAGTACAGGCCTGGAACTCTATGGCTACACCTTC.